Listed below are T cell receptor beta chains from one sample, sequenced in a study of shared clonotypes between healthy human individuals. The data were produced by immunoSEQ multiplex PCR, yet TCRdb's version contains in-frame clones alone and is incomplete. The sample has approximately 530,000 clones; roughly 95% are singletons. Material for sequencing was naive CD4+ T cells sorted from blood. These receptors originate from a woman aged 30 to 39 in good health. The CDR3 runs from the conserved cysteine through the conserved F or W. D genes are given only for firm matches. Clone size is stated in some rows and not others, as once, few, many or a class when expanded.

-,-,TRBJ2-2,TRBV15,TGTGCCACCAGCAGAGGGGTAGCGGAGAACACCGGGGAGCTGTTTTTT,CATSRGVAENTGELFF
-,-,TRBJ2-7,TRBV11-2,TGTGCCAGCAGCTTAGACGTAGCGCCCTACGAGCAGTACTTC,CASSLDVAPYEQYF
-,-,TRBJ1-2,TRBV4-2,TGTGCCAGCAGCCAAGAGAACCGAGGGTTCTCGGACTATGGCTACACCTTC,CASSQENRGFSDYGYTF
-,TRBD1,TRBJ2-7,TRBV7-9,TGTGCCAGCAGCTTAGTCTTGGGACAGGGCGTCGAGCAGTACTTC,CASSLVLGQGVEQYF
-,-,TRBJ1-4,TRBV18,TGTGCCAGCTCACCGGGGGTCGGGACCTTTAATGAAAAACTGTTTTTT,CASSPGVGTFNEKLFF
-,-,TRBJ1-1,TRBV13,TGTGCCAGCAGCTTAGATCCGAACACTGAAGCTTTCTTT,CASSLDPNTEAFF
-,-,TRBJ2-5,TRBV2,TGTGCCAGCATCTGGAACGGGCTGATCCAAGAGACCCAGTACTTC,CASIWNGLIQETQYF
-,-,TRBJ2-7,TRBV15,TGTGCCACCAGCAGAGATCTCAGGGAACTGTTCGAGCAGTACTTC,CATSRDLRELFEQYF
-,TRBD1,TRBJ1-2,TRBV19,TGTGCCAGTAGTGTGGGACAGGGCTATGGCTACACCTTC,CASSVGQGYGYTF
few,TRBD1,TRBJ1-2,TRBV28,TGTGCCAGCACAGACAGGGGCGCCGGCTACACCTTC,CASTDRGAGYTF
-,-,TRBJ2-2,TRBV5-4,TGTGCCAGCAGCCCCGGGCCCGCCACCGGGGAGCTGTTTTTT,CASSPGPATGELFF
once,-,TRBJ1-2,TRBV19,TGTGCCAGTAGTACCCCCCCGTCAGGCTACACCTTC,CASSTPPSGYTF
few,-,TRBJ1-1,TRBV2,TGTGCCAGCAGTGAAGAGGGGAACACTGAAGCTTTCTTT,CASSEEGNTEAFF
-,-,TRBJ1-4,TRBV5-6,TGTGCCAGCAGCTTGGCCGTAGAGTCTGAAAAACTGTTTTTT,CASSLAVESEKLFF
-,-,TRBJ2-2,TRBV6-5,TGTGCCAGCAGTTACGGGGGCTCCCCGGGATTCGGGGAGCTGTTTTTT,CASSYGGSPGFGELFF
-,-,TRBJ1-6,TRBV30,TGTGCCTGGAGTGGACTTTCGGGCCTAAGTAATTCACCCCTCCACTTT,CAWSGLSGLSNSPLHF
-,-,TRBJ1-2,TRBV19,TGTGCCAGTAGTATCGAGGGTGGCTCCTATGGCTACACCTTC,CASSIEGGSYGYTF
-,-,TRBJ2-7,TRBV6-5,TGTGCCAGCAGTTACTCTCCAGGGTTACACGAGCAGTACTTC,CASSYSPGLHEQYF
-,-,TRBJ2-1,TRBV6-5,TGTGCCAGCAGTCGCGGGACCGGTTATGAGCAGTTCTTC,CASSRGTGYEQFF
-,TRBD2,TRBJ2-7,TRBV19,TGTGCCAGTAGCCCCCGGGAGGCCCCCTACGAGCAGTACTTC,CASSPREAPYEQYF
-,TRBD1,TRBJ1-4,TRBV25-1,TGTGCCAGCAGGAGGGGGACAGGGAATGAAAAACTGTTTTTT,CASRRGTGNEKLFF
-,-,TRBJ2-1,TRBV28,TGTGCCAGCAGTTTCAGGCAGCCGGACAATGAGCAGTTCTTC,CASSFRQPDNEQFF
-,-,TRBJ1-6,TRBV6-4,TGTGCCAGCAGTGATCGCGGGGGCCGGAATTCACCCCTCCACTTT,CASSDRGGRNSPLHF
-,-,TRBJ2-7,TRBV28,TGTGCCAGCAGTCAGGGGACGGACTACGAGCAGTACTTC,CASSQGTDYEQYF
-,-,TRBJ2-3,TRBV7-3,TGTGCCAGCAGCCATTATGGGGATACGCAGTATTTT,CASSHYGDTQYF
-,TRBD2,TRBJ2-3,TRBV28,TGTGCCAGCAGTTTTGTAGGGAGGGTCACAGATACGCAGTATTTT,CASSFVGRVTDTQYF
-,-,TRBJ2-7,TRBV5-4,TGTGCCAGCAGCTCCCTCCCTGGCTACGAGCAGTACTTC,CASSSLPGYEQYF
-,-,TRBJ2-7,TRBV7-9,TGTGCCAGCGACACAGGGACGGTCGTGATGTTC,CASDTGTVVMF
-,-,TRBJ2-7,TRBV18,TGTGCCAGCTCCCGGCGAGAAGTCTACGAGCAGTACTTC,CASSRREVYEQYF
-,-,TRBJ1-5,TRBV27,TGTGCCAGCAGTTTACTGCCAGGCCTCTGGCCCCAGCATTTT,CASSLLPGLWPQHF
-,TRBD2,TRBJ2-1,TRBV4-1,TGCGCCAGCAGCCAAGGGACTAGCGGGCGCCTTTACAATGAGCAGTTCTTC,CASSQGTSGRLYNEQFF
-,TRBD1,TRBJ1-6,TRBV2,TGTGCCAGCGAAAAGGAGGGAGGCGGCCAGGGGGGGCCCCTCCACTTT,CASEKEGGGQGGPLHF
-,-,TRBJ1-1,TRBV21-1,TGTGCCAGCAGCAAAGGCGGGCTAAGCAGAATGAACACTGAAGCTTTCTTT,CASSKGGLSRMNTEAFF
-,TRBD2,TRBJ2-1,TRBV5-1,TGCGCCAGCAGCTTGCCGGCGGGAGGTGGCAATGAGCAGTTCTTC,CASSLPAGGGNEQFF
-,-,TRBJ2-1,TRBV30,TGTGCCTGGAGTGTTTCGCGGGAGCAGTTCTTC,CAWSVSREQFF
-,-,TRBJ2-1,TRBV11-2,TGTGCCAGCAGCTTAGGCTCCTCGACAATTTTGCAGTTCTTC,CASSLGSSTILQFF
-,TRBD1,TRBJ2-3,TRBV2,TGTGCCAGCTCGCGACAGGGGACGTCTAGCACAGATACGCAGTATTTT,CASSRQGTSSTDTQYF
-,TRBD2,TRBJ2-7,TRBV13,TGTGCCAGCAGCCCCCCGCTAGCGGGAGCGACCTACGAGCAGTACTTC,CASSPPLAGATYEQYF
-,-,TRBJ2-5,TRBV10-2,TGCGCCAGCAGTGTGGGTCTGACTGGCCAAGAGACCCAGTACTTC,CASSVGLTGQETQYF
once,-,TRBJ1-5,TRBV9,TGTGCCAGCAGCGTAGGTATAAATAGCAATCAGCCCCAGCATTTT,CASSVGINSNQPQHF
few,TRBD2,TRBJ2-1,TRBV13,TGTGCCAGCAGCCCCGGGTTGGGAGGGGAGCAGTTCTTC,CASSPGLGGEQFF
-,-,TRBJ1-1,TRBV6-6,TGTGCCAGCAGTCTCGAGGGAGGGAACACTGAAGCTTTCTTT,CASSLEGGNTEAFF
-,-,TRBJ2-3,TRBV28,TGTGCCAGCAGTTCCGGGACCACGAGAGATACGCAGTATTTT,CASSSGTTRDTQYF
-,-,TRBJ2-3,TRBV4-1,TGCGCCAGCAGCCAAGAGGTAGCGCGTGGTACAGATACGCAGTATTTT,CASSQEVARGTDTQYF
-,-,TRBJ2-3,TRBV2,TGTGCCAGCAGGGGGGACCTACGGGCAGATACGCAGTATTTT,CASRGDLRADTQYF
-,-,TRBJ2-7,TRBV7-9,TGTGCCAGCAGCACAACTAGTCCATCCTCCTACGAGCAGTACTTC,CASSTTSPSSYEQYF
-,-,TRBJ2-6,TRBV15,TGTGCCACCAGCAGAGAGGGCCTGCCTGGGGCCAACGTCCTGACTTTC,CATSREGLPGANVLTF
-,-,TRBJ2-1,TRBV18,TGTGCCAGCTCACCAACGGGGTCCTACAATGAGCAGTTCTTC,CASSPTGSYNEQFF